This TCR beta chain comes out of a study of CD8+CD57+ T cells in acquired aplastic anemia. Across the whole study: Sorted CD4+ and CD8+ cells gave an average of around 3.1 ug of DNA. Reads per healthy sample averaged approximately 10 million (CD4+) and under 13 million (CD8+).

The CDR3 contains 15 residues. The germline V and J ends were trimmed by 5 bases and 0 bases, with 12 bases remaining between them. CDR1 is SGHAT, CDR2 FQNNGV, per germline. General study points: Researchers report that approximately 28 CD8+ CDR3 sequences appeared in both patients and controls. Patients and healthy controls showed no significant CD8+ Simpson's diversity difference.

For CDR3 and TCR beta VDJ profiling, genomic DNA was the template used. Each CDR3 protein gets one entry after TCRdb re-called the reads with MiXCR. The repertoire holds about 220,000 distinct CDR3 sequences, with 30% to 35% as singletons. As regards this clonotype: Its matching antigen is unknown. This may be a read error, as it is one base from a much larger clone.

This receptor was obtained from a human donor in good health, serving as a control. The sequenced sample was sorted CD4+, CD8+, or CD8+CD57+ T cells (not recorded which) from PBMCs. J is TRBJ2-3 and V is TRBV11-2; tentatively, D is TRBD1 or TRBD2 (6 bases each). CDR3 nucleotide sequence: TGTGCCAGCAGCCTTACAGGGACTAGCACAGATACGCAGTATTTT. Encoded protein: CASSLTGTSTDTQYF.